The 14 T cell receptor beta chains in this list originate from one sample, sequenced in a study of T cells in severe cutaneous drug reactions. Sequenced patients had Stevens-Johnson syndrome or toxic epidermal necrolysis caused by carbamazepine. TCR subtype-specific primers in iRepertoire multiplex PCR prepared libraries for bulk and single-cell sequencing. Each CDR3 protein gets one entry in TCRdb, which reprocessed the multiplex PCR reads and gives no DNA. This table holds about 10,000 distinct CDR3 sequences. The specimen was cells from a skin blister. Every receptor here comes from a human donor with Stevens-Johnson syndrome, a severe cutaneous drug reaction.

The chain has TRBV20-1 and TRBJ2-5; TCRdb selects TRBD2, and the lack of DNA leaves this call unchecked. From germline, CDR1 is DFQATT and CDR2 SNEGSKA (reference sequence). This CDR3 has 14 amino acids. The CDR3 spells CSPLGRASPETQYF.

The rearrangement uses TRBV20-1 and TRBJ2-1; as DNA is missing, the TRBD1 call by TCRdb cannot be tested. From germline, CDR1 is DFQATT and CDR2 SNEGSKA (reference sequence). The CDR3 has 17 residues. The CDR3 loop reads CSASPSTSARRNNEQFF.

The CDR3 spells CSARDYGGLMNTEAFF. This sequence joins TRBV20-1 and TRBJ1-1; the D gene TCRdb calls, TRBD1, cannot be checked with no DNA. The CDR3 consists of 16 residues. Germline-derived CDR1 and CDR2 are DFQATT and SNEGSKA (reference sequence).

This chain joins TRBV29-1 and TRBJ1-2; there is no DNA to check the TCRdb D call of TRBD1. CDR3 length: 15 amino acids. CDR1 SQVTM and CDR2 ANQGSEA come from the germline V gene. CDR3 in amino acids: CSVEPRGPEGYGYTF.

This clonotype is called medium-sized based on its frequency. The chain uses TRBV20-1 and TRBJ2-7. This CDR3 comprises 13 residues. Per germline, CDR1 DFQATT and CDR2 SNEGSKA (reference sequence). Here the CDR3 reads CSARDLGPYEQYF.

The rearrangement links TRBV29-1 to TRBJ2-7; TCRdb picks TRBD2, but there is no DNA to check that call. The CDR3 sequence is 14 residues long. Germline values: CDR1 SQVTM, CDR2 ANQGSEA. The CDR3 reads CSVGGLAGDYEQYF.

The J gene is TRBJ1-1, the V gene TRBV29-1. CDR3 length: 12 amino acids. Germline assignment: CDR1 SQVTM and CDR2 ANQGSEA. CDR3 residues: CSALVGNTEAFF.

This chain joins TRBV20-1 and TRBJ2-1; with no DNA, the TCRdb D assignment of TRBD2 cannot be verified. This CDR3 is 14 amino acids long. Germline V CDR1 and CDR2: DFQATT, SNEGSKA (reference sequence). The CDR3 here is CSARTSGSRHEQFF.

This chain connects TRBV29-1 to TRBJ2-2; checking the TCRdb D call of TRBD2 is not possible without DNA. The CDR3 is 15 amino acids. The germline V gene encodes CDR1 SQVTM and CDR2 ANQGSEA. This CDR3 reads CSVYGRGENGGELFF.

This clonotype shows up as medium-sized by frequency. CDR3 amino acids: CSARVVGGNTIYF. This chain uses TRBV20-1 with TRBJ1-3. Germline V gene lookup returns CDR1 DFQATT and CDR2 SNEGSKA (reference sequence). This CDR3 region has 13 residues.

The rearrangement links TRBV29-1 to TRBJ2-7; TCRdb proposes TRBD1, but this gene call is untestable without DNA. Germline lookup yields CDR1 SQVTM and CDR2 ANQGSEA. There are 15 residues in the CDR3. Here the CDR3 reads CSVESSAGAYYEQYF.

The chain uses TRBV20-1 and TRBJ2-1; as DNA is missing, the TRBD2 call by TCRdb cannot be tested. Per the germline V gene, CDR1 is DFQATT and CDR2 is SNEGSKA (reference sequence). There are 14 residues in the CDR3. CDR3 sequence reads: CSAWSSGRFYEQFF.

The CDR3 reads CSARDGRDVRGNQPQHF. The V call is TRBV20-1, the J call TRBJ1-5. This CDR3 spans 17 amino acids. The germline CDR1 and CDR2 sequences are DFQATT and SNEGSKA (reference sequence).

J is TRBJ2-7 and V is TRBV20-1; TCRdb names TRBD2, which stays unverified in the absence of DNA. In germline, CDR1 is DFQATT, CDR2 SNEGSKA (reference sequence). The CDR3 runs 14 residues. The CDR3 spells CSARDPGRVSEQYF.